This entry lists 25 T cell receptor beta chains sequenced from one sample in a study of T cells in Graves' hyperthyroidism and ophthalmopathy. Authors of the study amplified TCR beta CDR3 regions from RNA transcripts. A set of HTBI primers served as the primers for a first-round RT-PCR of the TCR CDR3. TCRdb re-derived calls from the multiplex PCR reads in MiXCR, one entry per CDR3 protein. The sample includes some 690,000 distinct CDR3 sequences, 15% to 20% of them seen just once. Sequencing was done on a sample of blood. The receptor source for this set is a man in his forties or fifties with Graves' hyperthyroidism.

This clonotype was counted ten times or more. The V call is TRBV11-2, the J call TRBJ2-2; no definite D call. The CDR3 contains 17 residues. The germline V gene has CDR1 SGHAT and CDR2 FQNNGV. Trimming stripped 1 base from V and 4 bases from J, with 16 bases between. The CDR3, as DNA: TGTGCCAGCAGCTTAGCTGGTCTAGTACTTCCCACCGGGGAGCTGTTTTTT. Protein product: CASSLAGLVLPTGELFF. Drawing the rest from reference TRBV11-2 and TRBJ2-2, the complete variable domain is EAGVAQSPRYKIIEKRQSVAFWCNPISGHATLYWYQQILGQGPKLLIQFQNNGVVDDSQLPKDRFSAERLKGVDSTLKIQPAKLEDSAVYLCASSLAGLVLPTGELFFGEGSRLTVL.

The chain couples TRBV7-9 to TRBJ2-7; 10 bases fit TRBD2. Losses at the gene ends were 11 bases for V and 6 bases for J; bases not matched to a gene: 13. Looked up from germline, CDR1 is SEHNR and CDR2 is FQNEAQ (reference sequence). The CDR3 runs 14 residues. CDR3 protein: CAVQGPSGSPEQYF. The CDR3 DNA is TGTGCCGTACAGGGGCCTAGCGGGAGTCCCGAGCAGTACTTC.

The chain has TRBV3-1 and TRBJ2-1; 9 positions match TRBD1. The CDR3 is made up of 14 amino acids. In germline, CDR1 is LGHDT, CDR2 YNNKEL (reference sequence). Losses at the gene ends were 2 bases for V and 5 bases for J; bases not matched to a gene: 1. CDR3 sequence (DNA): TGTGCCAGCAGCCAATGGGACAGGGACAATGAGCAGTTCTTC. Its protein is CASSQWDRDNEQFF.

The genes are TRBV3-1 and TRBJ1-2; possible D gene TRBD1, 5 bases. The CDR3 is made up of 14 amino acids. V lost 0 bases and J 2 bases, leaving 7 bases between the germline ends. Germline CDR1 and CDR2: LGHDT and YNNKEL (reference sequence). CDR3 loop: CASSQEGRNYGYTF. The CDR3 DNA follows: TGTGCCAGCAGCCAAGAGGGGCGAAACTATGGCTACACCTTC.

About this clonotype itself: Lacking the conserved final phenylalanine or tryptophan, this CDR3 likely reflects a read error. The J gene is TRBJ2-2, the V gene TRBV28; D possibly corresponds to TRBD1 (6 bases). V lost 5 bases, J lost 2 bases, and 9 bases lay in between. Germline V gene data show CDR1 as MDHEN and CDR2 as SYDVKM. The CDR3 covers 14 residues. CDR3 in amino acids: CASSLGQNTGELFS. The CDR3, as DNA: TGTGCCAGCAGTCTGGGACAAAACACCGGGGAGCTGTTTTCT.

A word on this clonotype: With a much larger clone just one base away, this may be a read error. The CDR3 bases are TGTGCCAGCAGTTCCCCGCCCCGATTGGGTGATACGCAGTATTTT. Amino acid sequence: CASSSPPRLGDTQYF. The chain recombines TRBV28 with TRBJ2-3; D is ambiguous. Trimming shortened V by 4 bases and J by 6 bases, and 17 bases separated the two germline ends. This CDR3 region has 15 residues. Germline V CDR1 and CDR2: MDHEN, SYDVKM.

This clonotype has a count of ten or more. The CDR3 DNA sequence: TGTGCCTGGTCCCTAAGCCTTACATCGGGTGAAAAACTGTTTTTT. Encoded protein: CAWSLSLTSGEKLFF. This sequence joins TRBV30 and TRBJ1-4; the D is unclear. The CDR3 sequence is 15 residues long. V was clipped by 5 bases and J by 7 bases, with 20 bases between them. Germline V lookup: CDR1 GTSNPN, CDR2 SVGIG (reference sequence).

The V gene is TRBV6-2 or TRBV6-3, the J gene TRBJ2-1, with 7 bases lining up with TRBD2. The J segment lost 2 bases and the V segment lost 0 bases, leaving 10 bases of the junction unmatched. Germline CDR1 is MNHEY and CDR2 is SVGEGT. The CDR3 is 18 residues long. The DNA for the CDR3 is TGTGCCAGCAGTTACTCAGGCCGAGCGGGACTCCCCTACAATGAGCAGTTCTTC. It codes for CASSYSGRAGLPYNEQFF.

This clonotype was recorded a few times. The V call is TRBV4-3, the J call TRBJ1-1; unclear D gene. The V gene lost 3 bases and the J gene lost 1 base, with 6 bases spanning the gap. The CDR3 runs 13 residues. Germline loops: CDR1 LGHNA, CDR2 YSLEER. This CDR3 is CASSHQPNTEAFF. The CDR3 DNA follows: TGCGCCAGCAGCCATCAGCCGAACACTGAAGCTTTCTTT.

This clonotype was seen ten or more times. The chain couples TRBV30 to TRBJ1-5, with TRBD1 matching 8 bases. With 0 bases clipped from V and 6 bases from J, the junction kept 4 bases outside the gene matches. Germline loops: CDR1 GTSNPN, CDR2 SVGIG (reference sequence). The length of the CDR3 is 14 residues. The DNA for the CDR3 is TGTGCCTGGAGTGTATCAGGGGGCGGTCAGCCCCAGCATTTT. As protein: CAWSVSGGGQPQHF.

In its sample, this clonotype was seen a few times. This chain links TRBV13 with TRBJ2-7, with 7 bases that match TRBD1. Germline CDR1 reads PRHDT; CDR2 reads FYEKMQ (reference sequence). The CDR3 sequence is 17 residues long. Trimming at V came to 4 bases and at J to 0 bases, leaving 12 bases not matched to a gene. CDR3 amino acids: CASSSRTGTEFSYEQYF. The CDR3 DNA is TGTGCCAGCAGCTCCCGGACCGGGACAGAGTTCTCCTACGAGCAGTACTTC.

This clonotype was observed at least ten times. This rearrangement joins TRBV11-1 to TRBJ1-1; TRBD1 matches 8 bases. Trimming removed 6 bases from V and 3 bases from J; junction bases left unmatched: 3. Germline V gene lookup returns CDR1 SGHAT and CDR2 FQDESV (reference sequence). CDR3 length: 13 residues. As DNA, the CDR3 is TGTGCCAGCAGTCCGGACAGGGACACTGAAGCTTTCTTT. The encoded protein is CASSPDRDTEAFF.

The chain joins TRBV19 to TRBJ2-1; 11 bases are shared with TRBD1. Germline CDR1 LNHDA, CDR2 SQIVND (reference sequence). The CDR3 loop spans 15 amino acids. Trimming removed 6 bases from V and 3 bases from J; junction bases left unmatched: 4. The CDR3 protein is CASSTGTGGYNEQFF. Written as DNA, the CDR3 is TGTGCCAGTAGCACCGGGACAGGGGGCTACAATGAGCAGTTCTTC.

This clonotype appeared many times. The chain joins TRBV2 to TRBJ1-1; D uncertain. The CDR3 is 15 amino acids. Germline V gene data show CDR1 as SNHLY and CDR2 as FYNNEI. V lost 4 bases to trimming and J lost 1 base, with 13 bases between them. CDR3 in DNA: TGTGCCAGCAGTGGAGCAGGAATGGAGAACACTGAAGCTTTCTTT. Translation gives CASSGAGMENTEAFF.

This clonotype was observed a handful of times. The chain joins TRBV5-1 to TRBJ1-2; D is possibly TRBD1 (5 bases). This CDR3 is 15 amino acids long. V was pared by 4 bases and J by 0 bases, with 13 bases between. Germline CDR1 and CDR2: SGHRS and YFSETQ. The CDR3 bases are TGCGCCAGCAGCGCCGGGACGGTCGCTAACTATGGCTACACCTTC. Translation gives CASSAGTVANYGYTF.

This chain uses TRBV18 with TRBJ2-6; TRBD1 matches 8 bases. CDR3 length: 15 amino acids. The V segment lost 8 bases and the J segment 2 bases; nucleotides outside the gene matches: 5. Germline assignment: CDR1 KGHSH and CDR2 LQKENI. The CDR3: CASPEQGAGANVLTF. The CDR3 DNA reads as TGTGCCAGCCCCGAACAGGGGGCTGGGGCCAACGTCCTGACTTTC. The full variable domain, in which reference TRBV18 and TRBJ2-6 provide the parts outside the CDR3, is NAGVMQNPRHLVRRRGQEARLRCSPMKGHSHVYWYRQLPEEGLKFMVYLQKENIIDESGMPKERFSAEFPKEGPSILRIQQVVRGDSAAYFCASPEQGAGANVLTFGAGSRLTVL.

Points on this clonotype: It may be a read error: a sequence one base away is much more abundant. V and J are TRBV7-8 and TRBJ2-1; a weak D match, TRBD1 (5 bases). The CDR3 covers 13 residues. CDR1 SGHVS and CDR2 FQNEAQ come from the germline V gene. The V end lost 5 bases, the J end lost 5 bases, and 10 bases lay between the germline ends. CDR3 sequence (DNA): TGTGCCAGCAGCCCCAAGGGGAACAATGAGCAGTTCTTC. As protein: CASSPKGNNEQFF.

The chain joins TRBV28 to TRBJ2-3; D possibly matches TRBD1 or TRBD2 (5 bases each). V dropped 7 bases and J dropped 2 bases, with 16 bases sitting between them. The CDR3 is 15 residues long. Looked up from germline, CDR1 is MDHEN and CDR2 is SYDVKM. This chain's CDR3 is CASITGTHFTDTQYF. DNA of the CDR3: TGTGCCAGCATTACCGGGACGCATTTCACAGATACGCAGTATTTT. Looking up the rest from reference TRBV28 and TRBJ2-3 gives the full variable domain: DVKVTQSSRYLVKRTGEKVFLECVQDMDHENMFWYRQDPGLGLRLIYFSYDVKMKEKGDIPEGYSVSREKKERFSLILESASTNQTSMYLCASITGTHFTDTQYFGPGTRLTVL.

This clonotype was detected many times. The CDR3 is CASSFIAGMGDTQYF. The CDR3 nucleotides are TGTGCCAGCAGCTTTATAGCGGGAATGGGAGATACGCAGTATTTT. J is TRBJ2-3 and V is TRBV11-2; 8 positions match TRBD2. The length of the CDR3 is 15 residues. J was trimmed by 5 bases and V by 3 bases; bases with no gene match: 7. Germline V gives CDR1 SGHAT, CDR2 FQNNGV.

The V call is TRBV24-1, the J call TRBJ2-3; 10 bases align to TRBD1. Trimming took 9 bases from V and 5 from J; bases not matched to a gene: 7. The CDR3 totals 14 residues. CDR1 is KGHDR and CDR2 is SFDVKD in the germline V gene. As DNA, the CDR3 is TGTGCCACCGGGGGACAGGGGCAGGTAGATACGCAGTATTTT. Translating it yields CATGGQGQVDTQYF.

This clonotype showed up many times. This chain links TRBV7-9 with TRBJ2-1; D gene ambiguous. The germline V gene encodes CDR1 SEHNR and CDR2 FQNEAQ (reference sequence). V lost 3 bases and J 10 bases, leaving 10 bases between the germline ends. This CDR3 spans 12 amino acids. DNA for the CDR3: TGTGCCAGCAGCTTTGACGTGCGAGAGCAGTTCTTC. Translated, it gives CASSFDVREQFF. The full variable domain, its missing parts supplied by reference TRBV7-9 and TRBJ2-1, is DTGVSQNPRHKITKRGQNVTFRCDPISEHNRLYWYRQTLGQGPEFLTYFQNEAQLEKSRLLSDRFSAERPKGSFSTLEIQRTEQGDSAMYLCASSFDVREQFFGPGTRLTVL.

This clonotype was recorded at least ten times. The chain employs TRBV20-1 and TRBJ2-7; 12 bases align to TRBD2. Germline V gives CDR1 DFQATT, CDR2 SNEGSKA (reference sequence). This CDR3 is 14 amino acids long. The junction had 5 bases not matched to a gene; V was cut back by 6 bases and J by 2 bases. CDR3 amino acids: CSATGLAGTYEQYF. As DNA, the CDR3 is TGCAGTGCCACCGGACTAGCGGGGACCTACGAGCAGTACTTC.

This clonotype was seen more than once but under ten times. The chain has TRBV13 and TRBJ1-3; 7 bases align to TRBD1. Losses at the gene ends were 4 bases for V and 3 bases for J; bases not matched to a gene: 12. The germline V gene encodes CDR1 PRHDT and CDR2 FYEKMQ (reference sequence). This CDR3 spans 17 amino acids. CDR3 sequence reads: CASSSSYFRGLGNTIYF. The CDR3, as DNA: TGTGCCAGCAGCTCCTCCTACTTTAGGGGGCTTGGAAACACCATATATTTT.

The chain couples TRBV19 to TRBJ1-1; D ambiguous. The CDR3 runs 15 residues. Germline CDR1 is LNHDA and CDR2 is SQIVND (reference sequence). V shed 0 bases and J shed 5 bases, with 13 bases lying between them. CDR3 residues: CASSIEGGLLTEAFF. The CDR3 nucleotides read TGTGCCAGTAGTATAGAAGGAGGTTTGTTGACTGAAGCTTTCTTT.

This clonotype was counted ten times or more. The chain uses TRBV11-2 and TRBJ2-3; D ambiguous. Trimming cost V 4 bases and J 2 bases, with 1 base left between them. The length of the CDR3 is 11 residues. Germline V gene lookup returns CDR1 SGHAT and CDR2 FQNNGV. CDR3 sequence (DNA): TGTGCCAGCAGCTACACAGATACGCAGTATTTT. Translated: CASSYTDTQYF.